The next 9 T cell receptor beta chains were all read from a single sample in a study of blood T cell repertoires in COVID-19. Method: immunoSEQ multiplex PCR; TCRdb's copy keeps in-frame clones and lacks some. This table has fewer than 250,000 clones, approximately 86% appearing once. The specimen was peripheral blood. These TCRs come from a man aged 60 to 75 with acute or convalescent COVID-19.

The V and J genes are TRBV4-1 and TRBJ1-3; D unresolved. The V and J ends lost 1 base and 7 bases respectively, with 23 bases between them. There are 18 residues in the CDR3. Germline CDR1 MGHRA, CDR2 YSYEKL. CDR3 in amino acids: CASSQGVFSRALRNTIYF. In DNA, the CDR3 is TGCGCCAGCAGCCAAGGAGTTTTTTCCCGAGCTCTGAGGAACACCATATATTTT.

In this sample, this clone turned up once. The chain recombines TRBV11-2 with TRBJ1-2, with D possibly matching TRBD1 (6 bases). Germline-derived CDR1 and CDR2 are SGHAT and FQNNGV. This CDR3 spans 15 amino acids. With 11 bases removed from V and 2 bases from J, the gap between germline ends came to 21 bases. The CDR3 sequence: CAHLTRGATNYGYTF. In nucleotides, the CDR3 is TGTGCCCATCTAACCCGGGGGGCGACGAACTATGGCTACACCTTC.

The V gene is TRBV5-4, the J gene TRBJ2-7; D perhaps matches TRBD1 (6 bases). CDR3 length equals 13 residues. The V gene lost 3 bases and the J gene lost 2 bases, with 9 bases spanning the gap. Per germline, CDR1 SGHNT and CDR2 YYREEE (reference sequence). The CDR3 DNA is TGTGCCAGCAGCTCCCGACAGGCCTACGAGCAGTACTTC. Amino acids: CASSSRQAYEQYF. Looking up the rest from reference TRBV5-4 and TRBJ2-7 gives the full variable domain: ETGVTQSPTHLIKTRGQQVTLRCSSQSGHNTVSWYQQALGQGPQFIFQYYREEENGRGNFPPRFSGLQFPNYSSELNVNALELDDSALYLCASSSRQAYEQYFGPGTRLTVT.

The chain combines TRBV28 with TRBJ2-5, with 13 nucleotides matching TRBD2. There are 16 residues in the CDR3. J was trimmed by 5 bases and V by 8 bases; bases with no gene match: 11. Per the germline V gene, CDR1 is MDHEN and CDR2 is SYDVKM. The chain's CDR3 is CASGRLAGGASETQYF. DNA for the CDR3: TGTGCCAGCGGTAGACTAGCGGGGGGCGCCTCGGAGACCCAGTACTTC.

The chain joins TRBV18 to TRBJ1-3; 7 bases line up with TRBD1. Losses at the gene ends were 3 bases for V and 0 bases for J; bases not matched to a gene: 5. This CDR3 is built from 16 residues. The germline V gene encodes CDR1 KGHSH and CDR2 LQKENI. The CDR3 spells CASSPPQGVSGNTIYF. As DNA, the CDR3 is TGTGCCAGCTCACCTCCCCAGGGGGTCTCTGGAAACACCATATATTTT.

The gene calls are TRBV27 and TRBJ2-2; possibly TRBD1 for D (7 bases). CDR1 is MNHEY and CDR2 is SMNVEV in the germline V gene (reference sequence). CDR3 length: 17 residues. V lost 3 bases, J lost 8 bases, and 22 bases lay in between. The CDR3 protein is CASSLRAARGAGGELFF. The CDR3 nucleotides read TGTGCCAGCAGTTTGAGGGCCGCCAGGGGGGCAGGTGGGGAGCTGTTTTTT.

V and J are TRBV7-2 and TRBJ1-4; D perhaps matches TRBD1 (5 bases). The germline gives CDR1 SGHTA, CDR2 FQGNSA. Between the trimmed V and J ends, which lost 3 bases and 5 bases, there was a span of 7 bases. This CDR3 is 13 amino acids long. CDR3 sequence reads: CASSLYRNEKLFF. CDR3 coding DNA: TGTGCCAGCAGCTTGTACAGGAATGAAAAACTGTTTTTT.

This chain joins TRBV28 and TRBJ1-6; a weak D match, TRBD1 (5 bases). CDR1 and CDR2 (germline): MDHEN, SYDVKM. The V and J ends lost 6 bases and 9 bases respectively, with 9 bases between them. The CDR3 is 12 residues long. The CDR3: CASSSGPSPLHF. The CDR3 coding sequence is TGTGCCAGCAGCTCAGGGCCTTCACCCCTCCACTTT.

V is TRBV4-3 and J is TRBJ1-1, with 9 bases identical to TRBD1. V lost 4 bases and J lost 0; bases outside the gene matches: 6. The CDR3 contains 16 residues. The germline V gene encodes CDR1 LGHNA and CDR2 YSLEER. CDR3 sequence (DNA): TGCGCCAGCAGCCGATCCGACAGGGGGGTGAACACTGAAGCTTTCTTT. As protein: CASSRSDRGVNTEAFF.